This T cell receptor (beta chain) was identified in a study of beta chain features in type 1 diabetes. Study overall: Summed over all samples, the examined sorted cells came to roughly 110 million. Study-wide results and limits: More deletions and fewer insertions at VDJ junctions were found in patients with type 1 diabetes. For Type 1 diabetes patients, all four CD4+ subsets carried TCRB CDR3s that were moderately but significantly shorter.

This clone turned up a few times. Its target is unknown. One heparinised draw, averaging about 110 mL, was taken per donor. TCRB transcripts that were expressed got sequenced, as all of the isolated RNA had been reverse transcribed. The assay was immunoSEQ multiplex PCR, and TCRdb's table has in-frame clones only and misses some. The profile shows a few hundred thousand clones, approximately 14% of them singletons. The germline V gene has CDR1 SQVTM and CDR2 ANQGSEA. The CDR3 sequence is 13 residues long. Specimen: naive CD4+ T cells from blood. This clonotype originated in a man younger than 45 with type 1 diabetes. The chain combines TRBV29-1 with TRBJ2-5; 9 nucleotides agree with TRBD2. The closer fit of TRBJ2-7 to the DNA end suggests the J call may be wrong. CDR3 sequence reads: CSVGGSGSFEQYF. In nucleotides, the CDR3 is TGCAGCGTTGGAGGTAGCGGGAGTTTCGAGCAGTACTTC.